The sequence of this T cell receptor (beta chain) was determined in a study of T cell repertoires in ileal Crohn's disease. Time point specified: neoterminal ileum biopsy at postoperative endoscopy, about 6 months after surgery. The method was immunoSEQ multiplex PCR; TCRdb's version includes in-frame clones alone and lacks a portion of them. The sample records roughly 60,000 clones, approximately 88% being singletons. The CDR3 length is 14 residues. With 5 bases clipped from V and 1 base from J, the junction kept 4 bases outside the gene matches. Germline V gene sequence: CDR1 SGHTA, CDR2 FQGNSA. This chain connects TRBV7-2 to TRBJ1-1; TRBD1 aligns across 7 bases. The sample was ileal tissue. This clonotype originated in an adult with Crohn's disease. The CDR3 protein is CASSQRTGNTEAFF. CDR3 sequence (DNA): TGTGCCAGCAGCCAACGGACAGGGAACACTGAAGCTTTCTTT. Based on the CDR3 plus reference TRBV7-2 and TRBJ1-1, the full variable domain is GAGVSQSPSNKVTEKGKDVELRCDPISGHTALYWYRQSLGQGLEFLIYFQGNSAPDKSGLPSDRFSAERTGGSVSTLTIQRTQQEDSAVYLCASSQRTGNTEAFFGQGTRLTVV.